The next 9 T cell receptor beta chains were all read from a single sample in a study of beta chain features in type 1 diabetes. The study reverse transcribed the entire isolated RNA, so it sequenced expressed TCRB transcripts. TCRdb's table, derived via immunoSEQ multiplex PCR, lists solely in-frame clones and lacks some. Here the sample spans almost 350,000 clones, less than 9.5% being singletons. Sequencing was carried out using central memory CD4+ T cells from blood. These receptors all stem from a woman aged 18-29 years in good health.

The gene calls are TRBV14 and TRBJ2-4; a weak D match, TRBD1 (5 bases). CDR3 length: 15 amino acids. Trimming pared 3 bases from V and 9 bases from J, leaving 18 bases between. CDR1 and CDR2 (germline): SGHDN, FVKESK. The CDR3 bases are TGTGCCAGCAGCCACGCATCCTCACCTAGGGGCATTCAGTACTTC. Protein: CASSHASSPRGIQYF.

This clone was seen a few times. Other nucleotide sequences from this sample produce the same CDR3. This chain connects TRBV27 to TRBJ2-3; 7 bases map to TRBD1. Germline V gene sequence: CDR1 MNHEY, CDR2 SMNVEV (reference sequence). CDR3 length equals 14 residues. V was pared by 5 bases and J by 2 bases, with 4 bases of the junction left unmatched. The CDR3 spells CASSLTGATDTQYF. The CDR3, as DNA: TGTGCCAGCAGTCTAACAGGGGCCACAGATACGCAGTATTTT.

This clone was detected a few times. V gene TRBV27 combines with J gene TRBJ1-2; 7 bases are shared with TRBD1. With 3 bases clipped from V and 3 bases from J, the junction kept 4 bases outside the gene matches. The CDR3 contains 14 residues. The germline CDR1 and CDR2 sequences are MNHEY and SMNVEV (reference sequence). The DNA for the CDR3 is TGTGCCAGCAGTTTTAGACAGGGACACTATGGCTACACCTTC. Protein product: CASSFRQGHYGYTF.

The chain carries TRBV19 and TRBJ2-2; D is undetermined. The CDR3 covers 17 residues. Germline CDR1 LNHDA, CDR2 SQIVND (reference sequence). The V end was cut by 5 bases, the J end by 4 bases, with 20 bases between. The CDR3 region is CASSPLSVYYRTGELFF. Written as DNA, the CDR3 is TGTGCCAGTAGTCCCCTGAGTGTATATTACCGCACCGGGGAGCTGTTTTTT.

V and J are TRBV13 and TRBJ1-4; 7 bases are a match to TRBD1. Germline-derived CDR1 and CDR2 are PRHDT and FYEKMQ (reference sequence). This CDR3 comprises 16 residues. After removal of 3 bases from V and 7 bases from J, the junction contained 11 bases not matched to a gene. The CDR3 sequence: CASSFLSGGRGEKLFF. The CDR3 coding sequence is TGTGCCAGCAGCTTTCTCTCAGGGGGGCGCGGTGAAAAACTGTTTTTT.

This clone was picked up a small number of times. V usage is TRBV29-1 and J usage is TRBJ1-4, with D tentatively TRBD1 (5 bases). CDR1 and CDR2 from the germline V gene are SQVTM and ANQGSEA. V gave up 4 bases and J gave up 8 bases, with 17 bases separating them. CDR3 length equals 14 residues. For the CDR3, the DNA is TGCAGCGTTGGCAGGCAGGGTGGGGACGAAAAACTGTTTTTT. It specifies CSVGRQGGDEKLFF. The whole variable domain, remainder taken from reference TRBV29-1 and TRBJ1-4, is SAVISQKPSRDICQRGTSLTIQCQVDSQVTMMFWYRQQPGQSLTLIATANQGSEATYESGFVIDKFPISRPNLTFSTLTVSNMSPEDSSIYLCSVGRQGGDEKLFFGSGTQLSVL.

V and J are TRBV4-2 and TRBJ2-7; no definite D call. Germline CDR1 reads LGHNA; CDR2 reads YNFKEQ. The CDR3 is made up of 15 amino acids. The germline V and J ends were trimmed by 1 base and 0 bases, with 10 bases remaining between them. The CDR3 DNA reads TGTGCCAGCAGCCAAGGGGTCTCGACCTCCTACGAGCAGTACTTC. Protein: CASSQGVSTSYEQYF.

The sample holds many counts of this clone. This sequence joins TRBV7-9 and TRBJ2-5, with D possibly TRBD1 on 6 matching bases. Germline-derived CDR1 and CDR2 are SEHNR and FQNEAQ (reference sequence). This CDR3 has 15 amino acids. The V end lost 5 bases, the J end lost 5 bases, and 18 bases lay between the germline ends. CDR3 sequence: CASSPHHTGLETQYF. The CDR3 DNA is TGTGCCAGCAGCCCACACCACACAGGGTTGGAGACCCAGTACTTC.

J is TRBJ2-1 and V is TRBV7-8; the D gene is possibly TRBD2 (6 bases). Per germline, CDR1 SGHVS and CDR2 FQNEAQ. The CDR3 length is 17 residues. V lost 5 bases, J lost 3 bases, and 20 bases lay in between. In DNA, the CDR3 is TGTGCCAGCAGCCCTCCATCGGGACTCCTCTTCTACAATGAGCAGTTCTTC. Protein product: CASSPPSGLLFYNEQFF.